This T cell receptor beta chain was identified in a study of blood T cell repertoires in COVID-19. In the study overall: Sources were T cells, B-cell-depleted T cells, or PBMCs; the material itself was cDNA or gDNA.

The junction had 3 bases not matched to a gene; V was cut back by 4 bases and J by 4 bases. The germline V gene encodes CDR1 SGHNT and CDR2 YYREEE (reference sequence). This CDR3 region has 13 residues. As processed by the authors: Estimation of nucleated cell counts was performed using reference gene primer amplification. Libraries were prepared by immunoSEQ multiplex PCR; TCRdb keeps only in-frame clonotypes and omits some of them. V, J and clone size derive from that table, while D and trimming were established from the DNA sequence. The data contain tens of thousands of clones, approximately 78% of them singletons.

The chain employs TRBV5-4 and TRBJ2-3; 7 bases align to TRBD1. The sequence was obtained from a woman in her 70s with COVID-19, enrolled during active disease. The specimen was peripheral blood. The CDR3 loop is CASSQGVADTQYF. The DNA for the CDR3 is TGTGCCAGCAGCCAGGGGGTCGCAGATACGCAGTATTTT.